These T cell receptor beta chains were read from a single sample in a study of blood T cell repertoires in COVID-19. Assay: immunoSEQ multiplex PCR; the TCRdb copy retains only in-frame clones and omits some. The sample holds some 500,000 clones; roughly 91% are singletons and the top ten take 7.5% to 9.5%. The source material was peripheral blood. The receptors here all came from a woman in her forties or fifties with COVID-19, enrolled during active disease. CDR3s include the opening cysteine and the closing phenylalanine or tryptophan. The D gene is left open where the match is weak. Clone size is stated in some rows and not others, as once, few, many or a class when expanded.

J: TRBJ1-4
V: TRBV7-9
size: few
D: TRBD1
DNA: TGTGCCAGCAGCTTATGGGCAGGGGGTAATGAAAAACTGTTTTTT
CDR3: CASSLWAGGNEKLFF

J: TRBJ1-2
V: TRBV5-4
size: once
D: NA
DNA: TGTGCCAGCAGCTTTGAATTCGCGGGGACTGGCTACACCTTC
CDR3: CASSFEFAGTGYTF

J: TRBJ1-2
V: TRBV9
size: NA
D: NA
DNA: TGTGCCAGCAGCGTAGAGGCGGCAGCCTATGGCTACACCTTC
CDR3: CASSVEAAAYGYTF

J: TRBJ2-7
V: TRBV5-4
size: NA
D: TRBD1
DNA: TGTGCCAGCAGCTTGGAAGGGGGCCGCCTCGAGCAGTACTTC
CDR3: CASSLEGGRLEQYF

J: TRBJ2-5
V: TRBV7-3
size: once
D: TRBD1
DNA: TGTGCCAGCAGCTTACTAGTGTCGGGACAGGGGGATAAAGGAACCCAGTACTTC
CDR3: CASSLLVSGQGDKGTQYF

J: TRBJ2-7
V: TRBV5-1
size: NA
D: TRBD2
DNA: TGCGCCAGCAGCTGGGAGGGGGAGCAGTACTTC
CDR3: CASSWEGEQYF

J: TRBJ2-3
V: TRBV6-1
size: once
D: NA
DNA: TGTGCCAGCAGTGAAGCGGGGGCCGGGGGGAGGACAGATACGCAGTATTTT
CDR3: CASSEAGAGGRTDTQYF

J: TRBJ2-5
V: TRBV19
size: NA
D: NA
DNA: TGTGCCAGTAGTATACAGGGGGGAGAGACCCAGTACTTC
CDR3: CASSIQGGETQYF

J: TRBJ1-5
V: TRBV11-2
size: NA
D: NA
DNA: TGTGCCAGCTCTTCGGGACTGAGCAATCAGCCCCAGCATTTT
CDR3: CASSSGLSNQPQHF

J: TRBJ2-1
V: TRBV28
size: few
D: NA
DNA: TGTGCCAGCAGTTTAGGGGGGGCAGGGCCCAATGAGCAGTTCTTC
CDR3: CASSLGGAGPNEQFF

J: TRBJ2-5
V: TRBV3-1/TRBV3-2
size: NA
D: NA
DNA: TGTGCCAGCAGCCAAGTAGATGGAGAGACCCAGTACTTC
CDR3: CASSQVDGETQYF

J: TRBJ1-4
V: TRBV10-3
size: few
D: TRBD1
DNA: TGTGCCATCAGTGAGATAGTGGGACAGGGAGATGAAAAACTGTTTTTT
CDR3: CAISEIVGQGDEKLFF

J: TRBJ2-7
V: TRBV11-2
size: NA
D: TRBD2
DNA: TGTGCCAGCAGCCCATTAGCGGGGCGTTCCCGCGAGCAGTACTTC
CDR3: CASSPLAGRSREQYF

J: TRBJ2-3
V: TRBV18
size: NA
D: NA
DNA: TGTGCCAGCCCTGCCAGGCGATGCACAGATACGCAGTATTTT
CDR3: CASPARRCTDTQYF

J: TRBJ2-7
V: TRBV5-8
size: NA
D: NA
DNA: TGTGCCAGCAGCTTGGAGCCAGGGACTTACGAGCAGTACTTC
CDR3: CASSLEPGTYEQYF

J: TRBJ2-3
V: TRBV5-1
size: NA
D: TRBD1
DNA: TGCGCCAGCAGCTTGCTAGGGACAGAAAACACAGATACGCAGTATTTT
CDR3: CASSLLGTENTDTQYF

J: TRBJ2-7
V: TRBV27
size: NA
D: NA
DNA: TGTGCCAGCAGTTTCATTTCGGGCGAGCAGTACTTC
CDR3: CASSFISGEQYF